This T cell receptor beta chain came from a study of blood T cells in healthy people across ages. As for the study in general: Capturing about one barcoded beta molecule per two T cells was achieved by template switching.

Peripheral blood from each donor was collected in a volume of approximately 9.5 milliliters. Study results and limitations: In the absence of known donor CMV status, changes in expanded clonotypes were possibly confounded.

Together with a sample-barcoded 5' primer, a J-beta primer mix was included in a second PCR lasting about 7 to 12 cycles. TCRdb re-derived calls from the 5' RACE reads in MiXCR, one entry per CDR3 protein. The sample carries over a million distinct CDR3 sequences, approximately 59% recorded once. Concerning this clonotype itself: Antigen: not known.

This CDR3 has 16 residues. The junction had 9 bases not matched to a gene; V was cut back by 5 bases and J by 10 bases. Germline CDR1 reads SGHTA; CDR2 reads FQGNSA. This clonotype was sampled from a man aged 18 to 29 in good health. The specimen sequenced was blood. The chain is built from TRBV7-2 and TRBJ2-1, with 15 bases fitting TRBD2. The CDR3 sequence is CASSPMGLAGGREQFF. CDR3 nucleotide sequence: TGTGCCAGCAGCCCGATGGGACTAGCGGGGGGCAGGGAGCAGTTCTTC.